These 18 T cell receptor beta chains were sequenced from one sample in a study of PD-L1 blockade in urothelial cancer. The method was immunoSEQ multiplex PCR; TCRdb's version includes in-frame clones alone and lacks a portion of them. The sample lists around 70,000 clones; approximately 80% were seen once. The specimen comprised PBMCs, sampled around atezolizumab (anti-PD-L1) treatment. Receptors originate from a man aged 65 to 85 with urothelial cancer.

This rearrangement joins TRBV7-2 to TRBJ2-5; a possible D gene is TRBD2 (7 bases). The CDR3 sequence is 14 residues long. Per germline, CDR1 SGHTA and CDR2 FQGNSA. The V end was cut by 3 bases, the J end by 9 bases, with 17 bases between. The CDR3 DNA follows: TGTGCCAGCAGCTTCAAGGGGGGGGCGATGGCCCAGTACTTC. It specifies CASSFKGGAMAQYF.

This clone was observed a single time. The CDR3 DNA is TGTGCCAGCAGTGAAGTTGGCCCGAACACTGAAGCTTTCTTT. Amino acids: CASSEVGPNTEAFF. V and J are TRBV6-1 and TRBJ1-1; D gene uncertain. The CDR3 covers 14 residues. V gave up 1 base and J gave up 1 base, with 7 bases separating them. Per the germline V gene, CDR1 is MNHNS and CDR2 is SASEGT.

The chain employs TRBV11-2 and TRBJ2-5; TRBD1 is a possible D gene (6 bases). V was cut by 5 bases and J by 3 bases, with 16 bases left in between. Germline V CDR1 and CDR2: SGHAT, FQNNGV. The CDR3 length is 15 residues. For the CDR3, the DNA is TGTGCCAGCAGCCCGAGGGGGTCTTTAGAAGAGACCCAGTACTTC. Amino acids: CASSPRGSLEETQYF.

This chain joins TRBV25-1 and TRBJ2-5; the match to TRBD2 covers 8 bases. Germline V gives CDR1 MGHDK, CDR2 SYGVNS. Trimming cost V 7 bases and J 9 bases; bases outside gene matches: 19. The CDR3 has 16 residues. The CDR3 spells CASTPEVAGGPLAQYF. DNA for the CDR3: TGTGCCAGCACCCCTGAGGTGGCGGGAGGACCCCTGGCCCAGTACTTC.

The rearrangement joins TRBV5-1 to TRBJ1-2; no clear D gene. V dropped 3 bases and J dropped 4 bases, with 13 bases sitting between them. This CDR3 is 14 amino acids long. Germline V gives CDR1 SGHRS, CDR2 YFSETQ. In DNA form, the CDR3 reads TGCGCCAGCAGCTCGACGGGTACGGCCTATGGCTACACCTTC. Protein sequence: CASSSTGTAYGYTF.

The chain joins TRBV6-5 to TRBJ2-7, with 10 positions matching TRBD2. V was clipped by 5 bases and J by 2 bases; unmatched bases: 3. Germline CDR1 reads MNHEY; CDR2 reads SVGAGI. There are 14 residues in the CDR3. CDR3: CASSPGLATYEQYF. The CDR3 DNA sequence: TGTGCCAGCAGTCCGGGACTAGCGACCTACGAGCAGTACTTC.

The chain uses TRBV27 and TRBJ2-1, with TRBD2 matching over 12 bases. Germline V gives CDR1 MNHEY, CDR2 SMNVEV (reference sequence). Unmatched junction bases numbered 2, after V lost 6 bases and J lost 2 bases. The CDR3 has 15 residues. The CDR3 loop is CASRLAGGAYNEQFF. The CDR3 DNA reads as TGTGCCAGCAGACTAGCGGGGGGTGCCTACAATGAGCAGTTCTTC.

The genes are TRBV10-1 and TRBJ2-5, with D perhaps TRBD2 (6 bases). The V gene lost 3 bases and the J gene lost 7 bases, with 9 bases spanning the gap. Germline V CDR1 and CDR2: WNHNN, SYGVQD (reference sequence). The CDR3 loop spans 12 amino acids. In nucleotides, the CDR3 is TGCGCCAGCAGTGATTGGGGAGGGACCCAGTACTTC. Amino acid sequence: CASSDWGGTQYF.

The chain uses TRBV5-6 and TRBJ2-3, with a weak D call TRBD1 (5 bases). The CDR3 has 14 residues. V was clipped by 4 bases and J by 9 bases, with 18 bases between them. Germline V gene data show CDR1 as SGHDT and CDR2 as YYEEEE. CDR3 protein: CASSRGPDIETQYF. CDR3 coding DNA: TGTGCCAGCAGCCGTGGACCGGACATAGAGACGCAGTATTTT.

The chain recombines TRBV19 with TRBJ2-1; a weak D match, TRBD1 (5 bases). CDR1 and CDR2 from the germline V gene are LNHDA and SQIVND (reference sequence). The CDR3 has 14 residues. V was clipped by 3 bases and J by 6 bases, with 12 bases between them. The CDR3 DNA is TGTGCCAGTAGTATGGGCAGGGATGTCAATGAGCAGTTCTTC. Residues: CASSMGRDVNEQFF. The variable domain in full, with the rest retrieved from reference TRBV19 and TRBJ2-1, is DGGITQSPKYLFRKEGQNVTLSCEQNLNHDAMYWYRQDPGQGLRLIYYSQIVNDFQKGDIAEGYSVSREKKESFPLTVTSAQKNPTAFYLCASSMGRDVNEQFFGPGTRLTVL.

This chain joins TRBV11-2 and TRBJ2-7; TRBD2 matches at 9 bases. Germline V CDR1 and CDR2: SGHAT, FQNNGV. This CDR3 contains 16 residues. V dropped 3 bases and J dropped 6; count of bases not matched to a gene: 12. CDR3 residues: CASSLGGRASSGEQYF. The CDR3 DNA sequence: TGTGCCAGCAGCTTGGGCGGGAGGGCCAGTTCTGGCGAGCAGTACTTC.

V and J are TRBV18 and TRBJ2-6, with a tentative D call TRBD2 (6 bases). The V end lost 2 bases, the J end lost 0 bases, and 17 bases lay between the germline ends. The CDR3 is 19 amino acids. Germline loops: CDR1 KGHSH, CDR2 LQKENI. The DNA of the CDR3 is TGTGCCAGCTCACCATTGGCGGTGGTCGGGAGCTCTGGGGCCAACGTCCTGACTTTC. Amino acids: CASSPLAVVGSSGANVLTF.

The chain uses TRBV19 and TRBJ1-1; D remains unclear. Germline loops: CDR1 LNHDA, CDR2 SQIVND (reference sequence). Trimming shortened V by 1 base and J by 3 bases, and 9 bases separated the two germline ends. The CDR3 runs to 14 residues. CDR3 DNA: TGTGCCAGTAGTATAGTGGCCCAGGACACTGAAGCTTTCTTT. It specifies CASSIVAQDTEAFF.

This clone was seen once. The V gene is TRBV27, the J gene TRBJ1-5; 12 nucleotides align to TRBD1. CDR3 length: 20 residues. Trimming at V came to 5 bases and at J to 0 bases, leaving 14 bases not matched to a gene. Germline loops: CDR1 MNHEY, CDR2 SMNVEV (reference sequence). CDR3 DNA: TGTGCCAGCAGTCCATACCCCGGGACAGGGGGCGAGTATAGCAATCAGCCCCAGCATTTT. Its translation: CASSPYPGTGGEYSNQPQHF.

J is TRBJ2-3 and V is TRBV5-1, with D maybe TRBD2 (5 bases). From germline, CDR1 is SGHRS and CDR2 YFSETQ. V was trimmed by 2 bases and J by 1 base, leaving 11 bases between them. CDR3 length: 15 residues. CDR3 in amino acids: CASSFFSARTDTQYF. For the CDR3, the DNA is TGCGCCAGCAGCTTCTTTAGCGCACGCACAGATACGCAGTATTTT. The whole variable domain, filled in from reference TRBV5-1 and TRBJ2-3, reads KAGVTQTPRYLIKTRGQQVTLSCSPISGHRSVSWYQQTPGQGLQFLFEYFSETQRNKGNFPGRFSGRQFSNSRSEMNVSTLELGDSALYLCASSFFSARTDTQYFGPGTRLTVL.

The V gene is TRBV5-1, the J gene TRBJ1-3, with 7 bases matching TRBD1. In germline, CDR1 is SGHRS, CDR2 YFSETQ. V gave up 4 bases and J gave up 10 bases; unmatched junction bases: 8. The CDR3 extends over 13 amino acids. The CDR3 here is CASSPGGDGTIYF. CDR3 nucleotide sequence: TGCGCCAGCAGCCCAGGGGGAGACGGGACCATATATTTT. The variable domain in full, completed from reference TRBV5-1 and TRBJ1-3, reads KAGVTQTPRYLIKTRGQQVTLSCSPISGHRSVSWYQQTPGQGLQFLFEYFSETQRNKGNFPGRFSGRQFSNSRSEMNVSTLELGDSALYLCASSPGGDGTIYFGEGSWLTVV.

The chain carries TRBV6-1 and TRBJ2-1; 10 bases are a match to TRBD2. V was pared by 7 bases and J by 7 bases, with 10 bases of the junction left unmatched. In germline, CDR1 is MNHNS, CDR2 SASEGT. The CDR3 has 15 amino acids. DNA of the CDR3: TGTGCCAGCATTTCGCTCGGGACTAGCGATAATGAGCAGTTCTTC. This sequence encodes CASISLGTSDNEQFF.

The V gene is TRBV28, the J gene TRBJ1-2; D not resolved. Trimming pared 3 bases from V and 5 bases from J, leaving 7 bases between. Germline-derived CDR1 and CDR2 are MDHEN and SYDVKM. This CDR3 has 12 amino acids. CDR3 sequence: CASSLVTYGYTF. The CDR3 region has the DNA TGTGCCAGCAGTTTGGTCACATATGGCTACACCTTC.